This T cell receptor beta chain was found in a study of blood T cell repertoires in COVID-19. Libraries were prepared by immunoSEQ multiplex PCR; TCRdb keeps only in-frame clonotypes and omits some of them. The sample has about 300,000 clones, roughly nine tenths seen once. Germline V gives CDR1 MNHEY, CDR2 SVGAGI. This CDR3 comprises 12 residues. Trimming took 3 bases from V and 5 from J, leaving 7 bases between them. Within the 2 weeks before study entry, each person in the exposed group met a COVID-19 case. The chain is built from TRBV6-5 and TRBJ1-2, with D maybe TRBD1 (5 bases). This clonotype was sampled from a woman in her forties or fifties who had been exposed to COVID-19. Input material: PBMCs or T cells enriched from blood (not recorded which). CDR3 nucleotides: TGTGCCAGCAGTTATGACAGATATGGCTACACCTTC. Its protein product is CASSYDRYGYTF.